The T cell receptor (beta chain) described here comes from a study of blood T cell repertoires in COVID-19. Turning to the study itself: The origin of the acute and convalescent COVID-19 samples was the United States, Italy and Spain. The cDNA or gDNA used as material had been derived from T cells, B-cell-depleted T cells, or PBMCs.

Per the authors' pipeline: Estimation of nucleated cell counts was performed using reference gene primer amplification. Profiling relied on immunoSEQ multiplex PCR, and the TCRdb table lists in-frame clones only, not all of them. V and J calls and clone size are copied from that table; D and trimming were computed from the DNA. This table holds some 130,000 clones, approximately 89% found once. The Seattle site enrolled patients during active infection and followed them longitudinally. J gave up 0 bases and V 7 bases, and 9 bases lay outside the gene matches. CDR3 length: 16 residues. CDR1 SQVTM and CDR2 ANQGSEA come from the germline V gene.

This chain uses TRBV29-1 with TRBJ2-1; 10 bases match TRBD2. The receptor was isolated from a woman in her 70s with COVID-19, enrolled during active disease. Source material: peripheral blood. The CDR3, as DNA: TGCAGCGCCCGAATTAGCGGGGGGAGCTCCTACAATGAGCAGTTCTTC. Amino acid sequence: CSARISGGSSYNEQFF.